The T cell receptor beta chain under discussion was sequenced for a study of control samples from healthy donors and cancer patients. Only in-frame clones appear in the TCRdb table, and some are missing; sequencing was by immunoSEQ multiplex PCR. The sample yields approximately 170,000 clones, approximately 86% seen once. Per the germline V gene, CDR1 is KGHDR and CDR2 is SFDVKD. The CDR3 has 13 residues. Trimming removed 9 bases at V and 5 bases at J, with 15 bases between. This sequence originates from a woman in her 30s in good health. The sample comprised blood. This chain joins TRBV24-1 and TRBJ2-5, with D unclear. The CDR3 reads CATGYFALETQYF. Written as DNA, the CDR3 is TGTGCCACCGGATACTTTGCCCTGGAGACCCAGTACTTC.